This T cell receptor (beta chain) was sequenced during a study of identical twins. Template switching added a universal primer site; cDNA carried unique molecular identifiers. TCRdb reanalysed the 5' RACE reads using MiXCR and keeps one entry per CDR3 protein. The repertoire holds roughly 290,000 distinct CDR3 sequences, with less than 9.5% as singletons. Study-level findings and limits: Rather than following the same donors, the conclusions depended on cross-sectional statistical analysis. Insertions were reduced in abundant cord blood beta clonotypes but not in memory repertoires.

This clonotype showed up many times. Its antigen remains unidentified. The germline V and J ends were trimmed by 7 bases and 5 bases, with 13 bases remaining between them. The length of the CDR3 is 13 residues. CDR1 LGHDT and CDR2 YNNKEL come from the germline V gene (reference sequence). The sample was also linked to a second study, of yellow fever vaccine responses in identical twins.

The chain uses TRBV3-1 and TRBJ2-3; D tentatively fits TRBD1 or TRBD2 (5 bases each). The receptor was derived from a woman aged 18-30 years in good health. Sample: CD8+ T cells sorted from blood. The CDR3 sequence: CASNPGTEDTQYF. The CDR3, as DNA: TGTGCCAGCAACCCCGGGACGGAAGATACGCAGTATTTT.